This section outlines one TCR beta chain sequence together with its context. This entry belongs to a study of T cell responses to AZD1222 COVID-19 vaccine. The CDR3 is made up of 19 amino acids. V lost 5 bases and J lost 8; bases outside the gene matches: 20. Germline V gene sequence: CDR1 SGHRS, CDR2 YFSETQ. Assay: immunoSEQ multiplex PCR; the TCRdb copy retains only in-frame clones and omits some. In the table there are some 120,000 clones, approximately 88% of which are singletons. This TCR came from an adult in good health. Material: peripheral blood, obtained on day 0 of AZD1222 vaccination. The chain uses TRBV5-1 and TRBJ2-1, with 12 bases that match TRBD2. The CDR3 sequence is CASRSLRASGRAFGDEQFF. CDR3 nucleotides: TGCGCCAGCAGGTCCCTGAGGGCTAGCGGGAGGGCCTTTGGCGATGAGCAGTTCTTC.